The T cell receptor beta chain described here comes from a study of PD-1 blockade in classical Hodgkin lymphoma. This CDR3 contains 14 residues. Trimming took 5 bases from V and 4 from J, leaving 12 bases between them. Germline assignment: CDR1 SGHVS and CDR2 FQNEAQ. Study observations and caveats: Complete responders started with a diversity level that resembled newly diagnosed patients at baseline. Nivolumab initiated under 1 year post-ASCT led to patient exclusion.

Assay used: immunoSEQ multiplex PCR; TCRdb lists only in-frame clones, some missing. The repertoire holds more than 50,000 clones, with about nine tenths as singletons. All the patients suffered relapse after autologous stem cell transplantation, and brentuximab vedotin exposure differed. Details on this clone: Its cognate antigen is unknown.

Here the sequenced sample was peripheral blood mononuclear cells (PBMCs), taken at baseline. The sequence was obtained from a human donor with classical Hodgkin lymphoma. The rearrangement joins TRBV7-8 to TRBJ1-3, with a weak D call TRBD1 (5 bases). Written as DNA, the CDR3 is TGTGCCAGCAGCCCGCAGGGACCCGGAAACACCATATATTTT. Residues: CASSPQGPGNTIYF.